The present T cell receptor beta chain was sequenced within a study of T cells in Graves' hyperthyroidism and ophthalmopathy. General study findings and limits: Ophthalmopathy was distinguished from stable hyperthyroidism by 13 V-J signatures. The model predicted ophthalmopathy a median around seven months before onset.

Researchers took RNA transcripts and amplified the TCR beta CDR3 regions from them. The HTBI primer set drove a first-round RT-PCR of the TCR CDR3. TCRdb processed the multiplex PCR reads anew with MiXCR; each CDR3 protein has one entry. The profile shows 250,000 to 300,000 distinct CDR3 sequences, 15% to 20% of them singletons. Uncontrolled infection, other autoimmune disease, pregnancy or lactation excluded patients. The diagnoses drew upon clinical symptoms, serum thyroxine and TRAb, thyroid ultrasound and orbital computed tomography. This clonotype came up a few times. The antigen is not known. The clonotype originates from a man aged 50 or older with Graves' ophthalmopathy. The sequencing sample was made of blood.

The chain's CDR3 is CASSSTGEGTEAFF. CDR3 bases: TGTGCCAGCAGTTCGACAGGGGAGGGCACTGAAGCTTTCTTT. The V gene is TRBV28, the J gene TRBJ1-1, with 8 bases that match TRBD1. Germline V gives CDR1 MDHEN, CDR2 SYDVKM. Trimming at V came to 4 bases and at J to 4 bases, leaving 5 bases not matched to a gene. This CDR3 contains 14 residues.